A selection of T cell receptor beta chains follows, all from one sample in a study of T cells after yellow fever vaccination. Each CDR3 protein is one row after TCRdb ran MiXCR on the 5' RACE reads. The top ten hold around 19% of the sample, which has more than 350,000 distinct CDR3 sequences, more than 9% seen once. The sequences come from PBMCs, collected on the day of the first yellow fever vaccination. These receptors all stem from a man aged 18 to 30 who received the YFV17D yellow fever vaccine. The CDR3 runs from the conserved cysteine through the conserved F or W. A D gene is named only where the DNA matches it firmly.

len | j_gene | v_gene | d_gene | CDR3aa
16 | TRBJ2-1 | TRBV4-1 | TRBD1 | CASSQLGQGAYNEQFF
16 | TRBJ1-6 | TRBV15 | TRBD1 | CATSRGQGAAGSPLHF
14 | TRBJ1-6 | TRBV27 | . | CASSPERVYSPLHF
18 | TRBJ1-1 | TRBV11-2 | . | CASSLKATGPSRGTEAFF
14 | TRBJ2-5 | TRBV7-2 | TRBD1 | CASSLTTGRETQYF
13 | TRBJ2-5 | TRBV7-8 | . | CASSLGEARTQYF
8 | TRBJ1-2 | TRBV25-1 | . | CASTGYTF
15 | TRBJ1-4 | TRBV4-3 | . | CASSQDSATNEKLFF
16 | TRBJ2-3 | TRBV28 | TRBD2 | CASRYTSGGARDTQYF
13 | TRBJ1-6 | TRBV7-3 | . | CASSSSWDSPLHF
16 | TRBJ1-2 | TRBV7-9 | . | CASSPSGGYWTYGYTF
14 | TRBJ2-5 | TRBV4-2 | . | CASSAGLTEETQYF
16 | TRBJ1-1 | TRBV20-1 | . | CSARGVASTMNTEAFF
15 | TRBJ1-5 | TRBV12-3/TRBV12-4 | . | CASRAGDEFGQPQHF
16 | TRBJ2-3 | TRBV4-3 | . | CASSQDYHLDTDTQYF
15 | TRBJ2-1 | TRBV5-1 | . | CASSLEGISFNEQFF
15 | TRBJ2-5 | TRBV7-2 | TRBD2 | CASSLGTRVQETQYF
13 | TRBJ1-5 | TRBV28 | . | CASVRGRNGPQHF
14 | TRBJ1-5 | TRBV7-2 | . | CASSLKPGNQPQHF
15 | TRBJ1-1 | TRBV5-1 | . | CASSLRGGPNTEAFF
14 | TRBJ2-1 | TRBV5-1 | . | CASRLVSFRNEQFF
11 | TRBJ1-1 | TRBV7-9 | . | CASSLYGPTFF
17 | TRBJ2-1 | TRBV20-1 | . | CSASFHGRSGSYNEQFF
17 | TRBJ1-2 | TRBV27 | . | CASTSLLRDTGRRGYTF
14 | TRBJ2-3 | TRBV12-3/TRBV12-4 | . | CASSQDYNTDTQYF
14 | TRBJ2-7 | TRBV4-1 | TRBD2 | CASSQTSGAYEQYF
12 | TRBJ1-2 | TRBV19 | . | CASSTEGYGYTF
13 | TRBJ2-7 | TRBV7-2 | . | CASSPELGYEQYF
14 | TRBJ2-3 | TRBV5-1 | TRBD2 | CASNPGGHTDTQYF
12 | TRBJ2-2 | TRBV3-1 | . | CASSLQPGELFF
17 | TRBJ2-6 | TRBV5-1 | . | CASSPAGANSGANVLTF
15 | TRBJ2-5 | TRBV6-2/TRBV6-3 | TRBD2 | CASTPALAGKETQYF
12 | TRBJ1-1 | TRBV5-6 | . | CASSPMHGQAFF
12 | TRBJ1-5 | TRBV7-2 | . | CASSYYDQPQHF
19 | TRBJ2-1 | TRBV20-1 | . | CSAKTLYAPGTSNGNEQFF
15 | TRBJ2-7 | TRBV7-2 | . | CASSLVPLDGYEQYF
16 | TRBJ2-5 | TRBV6-2/TRBV6-3 | . | CASRHGPWVHQETQYF
14 | TRBJ1-6 | TRBV12-3/TRBV12-4 | . | CASSFDQINSPLHF
16 | TRBJ2-3 | TRBV20-1 | TRBD1 | CSASQARQGFLDTQYF
16 | TRBJ2-2 | TRBV7-9 | TRBD1 | CASSQGTGINAGELFF
16 | TRBJ2-2 | TRBV4-3 | . | CASSQDWSGATGELFF
14 | TRBJ2-2 | TRBV7-9 | TRBD2 | CASSSGGWTGELFF